These 3 T cell receptor beta chains originate from one sample sequenced in a study of blood T cell repertoires in COVID-19. TCRdb's table, derived via immunoSEQ multiplex PCR, lists solely in-frame clones and lacks some. This sample has some 220,000 clones, with around three quarters found just once. Sequenced: peripheral blood. These receptors all come from a woman between 65 and 79 years old with acute or convalescent COVID-19.

Only one count was recorded for this clone. J is TRBJ2-7 and V is TRBV25-1, with D possibly being TRBD2 (5 bases). V shed 3 bases and J shed 2 bases, with 11 bases lying between them. The germline gives CDR1 MGHDK, CDR2 SYGVNS. The CDR3 covers 14 residues. In DNA form, the CDR3 reads TGTGCCAGCAGTGAGAGGACCGGGACCTACGAGCAGTACGTC. Translated: CASSERTGTYEQYV.

This clone showed up just a few times. The chain carries TRBV7-8 and TRBJ1-2; possible D gene TRBD1, 6 bases. The CDR3 has 12 amino acids. CDR1 and CDR2 (germline): SGHVS, FQNEAQ. V was trimmed by 4 bases and J by 8 bases, leaving 11 bases between them. In DNA form, the CDR3 reads TGTGCCAGCAGCTCCAAGGACAGAGGCTACACCTTC. Its translation is CASSSKDRGYTF.

V gene TRBV11-3 combines with J gene TRBJ2-5, with TRBD1 matching over 7 bases. This CDR3 contains 13 residues. Germline V CDR1 and CDR2: SGHNT, YENEEA. J lost 7 bases, V lost 1 base, and 3 bases had no gene match. The CDR3 DNA is TGTGCCAGCAGCTTAGGGTACAGGGGGACCCAGTACTTC. Translation gives CASSLGYRGTQYF.